This T cell receptor (beta chain) is drawn from a study of T cell responses to AZD1222 COVID-19 vaccine. Profiled with immunoSEQ multiplex PCR; TCRdb holds only in-frame clones, not every one. The sample has about 140,000 clones; around 92% are singletons. The sequence was collected from an adult in good health. The sample here was peripheral blood, taken on day 0 of AZD1222 vaccination.

CDR3 loop: CASSVRLAGEAGELFF. For the CDR3, the DNA is TGTGCCAGCAGCGTAAGACTAGCGGGAGAAGCCGGGGAGCTGTTTTTT. V is TRBV7-6 and J is TRBJ2-2; TRBD2 aligns across 12 bases. The CDR3 is 16 residues long. CDR1 is SGHVS, CDR2 FNYEAQ, per germline. The junction had 7 bases not matched to a gene; V was cut back by 5 bases and J by 6 bases.